This entry lists 26 T cell receptor beta chains sequenced from one sample in a study of shared clonotypes between healthy human individuals. The repertoire was sequenced with immunoSEQ multiplex PCR; TCRdb's copy has only in-frame clones and lacks some. The sample lists about 1,900,000 clones, around 96% occurring once. CD45RO-negative CD8 cells positively selected for CCR7 made up the naive population, which excluded terminally differentiated effector memory CD45RA+ cells. The source material was naive CD8+ T cells sorted from blood. The receptors were gathered from a man aged 18 to 35 in good health.

The chain uses TRBV13 and TRBJ2-7, with D unresolved. V gave up 0 bases and J gave up 5 bases, with 8 bases separating them. The CDR3 covers 13 residues. Germline V gives CDR1 PRHDT, CDR2 FYEKMQ (reference sequence). CDR3 residues: CASSLGVTHEQYF. In DNA form, the CDR3 reads TGTGCCAGCAGCTTAGGAGTCACCCACGAGCAGTACTTC.

This clone was seen a single time. The chain combines TRBV4-1 with TRBJ1-1; a weak D match, TRBD1 (6 bases). Germline values: CDR1 MGHRA, CDR2 YSYEKL. The ends were cut back, 5 bases at V and 2 bases at J, with 15 bases in the middle. The CDR3 spans 15 residues. CDR3 amino acids: CASSWTEGANTEAFF. The CDR3 DNA reads TGCGCCAGCAGCTGGACAGAAGGAGCTAACACTGAAGCTTTCTTT.

The J gene is TRBJ1-1, the V gene TRBV7-8; D not certain. V lost 2 bases to trimming and J lost 2 bases, with 6 bases between them. The CDR3 runs 13 residues. Germline V gives CDR1 SGHVS, CDR2 FQNEAQ. This CDR3 reads CASSLTGNTEAFF. DNA for the CDR3: TGTGCCAGCAGCTTAACGGGAAACACTGAAGCTTTCTTT.

The chain joins TRBV18 to TRBJ2-5; 11 bases fit TRBD2. The V gene's germline CDR1 is KGHSH and CDR2 LQKENI. J gave up 2 bases and V 4 bases, and 3 bases lay outside the gene matches. The CDR3 spans 15 residues. The CDR3 DNA follows: TGTGCCAGCTCACGCGGGACTAGCGGTCAAGAGACCCAGTACTTC. Translated, it gives CASSRGTSGQETQYF.

The rearrangement uses TRBV29-1 and TRBJ1-2; tentatively, D is TRBD1 (5 bases). CDR1 is SQVTM, CDR2 ANQGSEA, per germline. CDR3 length: 14 residues. V lost 0 bases to trimming and J lost 2 bases, with 10 bases between them. In nucleotides, the CDR3 is TGCAGCGTTGAAGAAGCAGGGCTCAACTATGGCTACACCTTC. Translating gives CSVEEAGLNYGYTF. Full variable domain (remainder filled in from reference TRBV29-1 and TRBJ1-2): SAVISQKPSRDICQRGTSLTIQCQVDSQVTMMFWYRQQPGQSLTLIATANQGSEATYESGFVIDKFPISRPNLTFSTLTVSNMSPEDSSIYLCSVEEAGLNYGYTFGSGTRLTVV.

The genes are TRBV29-1 and TRBJ2-1, with D possibly being TRBD1 (5 bases). There are 11 residues in the CDR3. Trimming pared 6 bases from V and 4 bases from J, leaving 7 bases between. Germline-derived CDR1 and CDR2 are SQVTM and ANQGSEA. CDR3 DNA: TGCAGCGTAGGGGAATACAATGAGCAGTTCTTC. This sequence encodes CSVGEYNEQFF.

The chain carries TRBV7-3 and TRBJ2-7, with unresolved D. CDR1 SGHTA and CDR2 FQGTGA come from the germline V gene. This CDR3 is 14 amino acids long. V was shortened by 6 bases and J by 6 bases, with 18 bases between the two germline ends. The CDR3: CASRPPEKNFEQYF. The CDR3 DNA reads as TGTGCCAGCAGACCTCCCGAAAAAAACTTCGAGCAGTACTTC.

The chain uses TRBV29-1 and TRBJ2-7; weak D call: TRBD2 (6 bases). The CDR3 spans 12 residues. Germline-derived CDR1 and CDR2 are SQVTM and ANQGSEA. Trimming cost V 4 bases and J 7 bases, with 14 bases left between them. CDR3 DNA: TGCAGCGTTGGCGGACCGCGGGGTGAGCAGTACTTC. This gives the protein CSVGGPRGEQYF.

To note about this clone: Other DNA variants within this sample encode the same CDR3. The J gene is TRBJ2-7, the V gene TRBV5-1, with D perhaps TRBD1 (5 bases). Trimming removed 3 bases from V and 3 bases from J, with 7 bases in between. CDR1 is SGHRS, CDR2 YFSETQ, per germline. This CDR3 has 12 amino acids. The CDR3 DNA reads as TGCGCCAGCAGCTATGACAGCTACGAGCAGTACTTC. This translates into CASSYDSYEQYF.

V and J are TRBV19 and TRBJ2-5, with TRBD2 identical over 11 bases. The CDR3 contains 17 residues. The ends lost 1 base at V and 4 bases at J; junction bases unmatched: 8. CDR1 is LNHDA and CDR2 is SQIVND in the germline V gene (reference sequence). CDR3 nucleotides: TGTGCCAGTAGTATAGGATCAGGACTAGCGGGCCTAGAGACCCAGTACTTC. As protein: CASSIGSGLAGLETQYF.

The CDR3 DNA sequence: TGTGCCAGCGGCCCTGGGGCGGTGGAGACCCAGTACTTC. This translates into CASGPGAVETQYF. The rearrangement joins TRBV11-2 to TRBJ2-5, with D perhaps TRBD1 (5 bases). Looked up from germline, CDR1 is SGHAT and CDR2 is FQNNGV. This CDR3 contains 13 residues. Trimming left V 8 bases short and J 5 bases short, with 15 bases between.

The table lists this clone with a few counts. The CDR3 reads CASSVMEGDTEAFF. CDR3 nucleotides: TGTGCCAGCAGTGTGATGGAGGGGGACACTGAAGCTTTCTTT. The V and J genes are TRBV2 and TRBJ1-1; D possibly corresponds to TRBD1 (6 bases). This CDR3 comprises 14 residues. V was shortened by 4 bases and J by 3 bases, with 12 bases between the two germline ends. Germline V lookup: CDR1 SNHLY, CDR2 FYNNEI.

The CDR3 bases are TGTGCCAGCAGTGAAATGCGGGCCCAGCGGGGTTATAATGAGCAGTTCTTC. This encodes CASSEMRAQRGYNEQFF. V and J are TRBV2 and TRBJ2-1; 7 bases map to TRBD2. The CDR3 totals 17 residues. Germline trimming cut 2 bases from V and 7 bases from J; bases unmatched to any gene: 14. CDR1 and CDR2 from the germline V gene are SNHLY and FYNNEI.

The chain has TRBV4-1 and TRBJ1-3; D gene unclear. There are 14 residues in the CDR3. Germline CDR1 is MGHRA and CDR2 is YSYEKL. Trimming took off 0 bases at V and 3 bases at J, with 6 bases between the two ends. The CDR3 coding sequence is TGCGCCAGCAGCCAAGAGAGCTATGGAAACACCATATATTTT. This sequence encodes CASSQESYGNTIYF.

The chain employs TRBV4-1 and TRBJ2-5; 7 bases map to TRBD2. V shed 4 bases, J shed 7 bases, and the junction held 6 bases outside the gene matches. The germline V gene has CDR1 MGHRA and CDR2 YSYEKL. The CDR3 covers 13 residues. CDR3 nucleotide sequence: TGCGCCAGCAGCCCTCCGGGGGAGGGGACCCAGTACTTC. Protein: CASSPPGEGTQYF.

This chain links TRBV10-2 with TRBJ1-1; D remains unclear. The CDR3 extends over 14 amino acids. CDR1 and CDR2 (germline): WSHSY, SAAADI. V lost 0 bases to trimming and J lost 0 bases, with 5 bases between them. This CDR3 reads CASSESSVNTEAFF. CDR3 coding DNA: TGCGCCAGCAGTGAGTCTTCAGTGAACACTGAAGCTTTCTTT.

V gene TRBV7-9 combines with J gene TRBJ2-3; D is uncertain. This CDR3 is 14 amino acids long. Germline loops: CDR1 SEHNR, CDR2 FQNEAQ (reference sequence). The germline V and J ends were trimmed by 0 bases and 2 bases, with 6 bases remaining between them. CDR3 sequence reads: CASSLATNTDTQYF. The CDR3 DNA follows: TGTGCCAGCAGCTTAGCCACGAACACAGATACGCAGTATTTT.

The chain employs TRBV4-3 and TRBJ2-7; D is undetermined. The germline V gene has CDR1 LGHNA and CDR2 YSLEER. Deletions cut 0 bases from V and 2 bases from J, with 11 bases between. The CDR3 loop spans 15 amino acids. The CDR3 coding sequence is TGCGCCAGCAGCCAAGATGGAACAGAGACCTACGAGCAGTACTTC. Protein sequence: CASSQDGTETYEQYF.

This sequence joins TRBV4-1 and TRBJ2-7; D remains unclear. Germline lookup yields CDR1 MGHRA and CDR2 YSYEKL. The CDR3 length is 15 residues. Trimming removed 0 bases from V and 6 bases from J, with 15 bases in between. CDR3 sequence: CASSQDLEVYGEQYF. The CDR3 DNA sequence: TGCGCCAGCAGCCAAGATCTAGAGGTCTATGGCGAGCAGTACTTC.

The chain uses TRBV4-2 and TRBJ2-7, with TRBD2 matching 14 bases. V lost 3 bases, J lost 5 bases, and 3 bases stayed unmatched. Germline-derived CDR1 and CDR2 are LGHNA and YNFKEQ. The CDR3 length is 15 residues. CDR3 nucleotide sequence: TGTGCCAGCAGCCACTCGACTAGCGGGGGGGACGAGCAGTACTTC. As protein: CASSHSTSGGDEQYF.

This clone appeared once. The V call is TRBV9, the J call TRBJ2-7, with D maybe TRBD2 (7 bases). V lost 1 base and J 5 bases, leaving 16 bases between the germline ends. Looked up from germline, CDR1 is SGDLS and CDR2 is YYNGEE. This CDR3 contains 15 residues. The chain's CDR3 is CASSVRGGSPHEQYF. The CDR3 nucleotides read TGTGCCAGCAGCGTAAGGGGGGGGAGTCCCCACGAGCAGTACTTC.

The chain uses TRBV29-1 and TRBJ2-1; the D is unclear. Germline CDR1 is SQVTM and CDR2 is ANQGSEA. V was pared by 5 bases and J by 7 bases, with 15 bases between. This CDR3 comprises 13 residues. CDR3 sequence (DNA): TGCAGCGTTCACGCGGACCCAACTAATGAGCAGTTCTTC. Protein sequence: CSVHADPTNEQFF.

V usage is TRBV6-1 and J usage is TRBJ2-5, with D perhaps TRBD1 (7 bases). V lost 11 bases and J lost 0, with 19 bases in between. Germline V gene lookup returns CDR1 MNHNS and CDR2 SASEGT. This CDR3 contains 15 residues. The CDR3 spells CAARGDSKYQETQYF. DNA of the CDR3: TGTGCCGCCAGGGGGGACAGCAAATACCAAGAGACCCAGTACTTC.

The chain links TRBV4-1 to TRBJ2-7, with TRBD2 as a possible D gene (6 bases). This CDR3 is built from 15 residues. The germline CDR1 and CDR2 sequences are MGHRA and YSYEKL. V was trimmed by 1 base and J by 2 bases, leaving 12 bases between them. The CDR3 DNA reads TGCGCCAGCAGCCAAGTATCCGGGAGTCCCTACGAGCAGTACTTC. It is translated as CASSQVSGSPYEQYF.

J is TRBJ2-1 and V is TRBV6-1; D is unresolved. V shed 7 bases and J shed 4 bases, with 8 bases lying between them. From germline, CDR1 is MNHNS and CDR2 SASEGT. CDR3 length: 12 amino acids. Here the CDR3 reads CASNGVYNEQFF. The DNA of the CDR3 is TGTGCCAGCAATGGGGTTTACAATGAGCAGTTCTTC.

The chain is built from TRBV28 and TRBJ2-7, with D possibly TRBD1 on 5 matching bases. The ends were cut back, 3 bases at V and 7 bases at J, with 10 bases in the middle. CDR1 and CDR2 (germline): MDHEN, SYDVKM. This CDR3 is built from 12 residues. The CDR3 sequence: CASSFPGWEQYF. The DNA of the CDR3 is TGTGCCAGCAGTTTTCCAGGGTGGGAGCAGTACTTC.